The rows below give T cell receptor beta chains drawn from one sample of a study of patients and donors after allogeneic stem cell transplantation. TCRdb recomputed calls from the RT-PCR reads with MiXCR, one row per CDR3 protein. Among about 110,000 distinct CDR3 sequences listed, around 38% were seen once. Sequenced material: blood, either unsorted or a sorted T cell fraction (not recorded which). The receptor source for this set is a human donor who was either an allogeneic HSCT recipient or a stem cell or donor lymphocyte infusion donor (not recorded which). It is not recorded whose cells these are; they may come from a transplant donor. Both conserved end residues are part of each CDR3. The order of the fields is J gene, clone size, V gene, D gene, CDR3 protein, CDR3 DNA. The D gene is left open where the match is weak. The listing skips clone size in some rows; elsewhere it reads once, few, many or a size class.

TRBJ1-1,few,TRBV5-1,-,CASSLGPEMNTEAFF,TGCGCCAGCAGCTTGGGCCCCGAAATGAACACTGAAGCTTTCTTT
TRBJ2-6,few,TRBV6-5,TRBD2,CASSYSGLAGVGGANVLTF,TGTGCCAGCAGTTACTCGGGGCTAGCGGGAGTAGGTGGGGCCAACGTCCTGACTTTC
TRBJ2-1,-,TRBV5-6,-,CASSFGLGMGNEQFF,TGTGCCAGCAGCTTCGGGTTAGGGATGGGCAATGAGCAGTTCTTC
TRBJ1-1,few,TRBV12-3/TRBV12-4,TRBD1,CASSFADRGYTEAFF,TGTGCCAGCAGTTTCGCCGACAGGGGCTACACTGAAGCTTTCTTT
TRBJ1-6,few,TRBV9,-,CASSPTGLQNSPLHF,TGTGCCAGCAGCCCGACGGGACTCCAGAATTCACCCCTCCACTTT
TRBJ1-2,few,TRBV6-5,-,CASSYSVADGYTF,TGTGCCAGCAGTTACTCAGTTGCGGATGGCTACACCTTC
TRBJ2-3,-,TRBV4-2,TRBD2,CASSQSPTSGFTDTQYF,TGTGCCAGCAGCCAGAGCCCGACTAGCGGATTCACAGATACGCAGTATTTT
TRBJ2-1,few,TRBV11-2,TRBD1,CASSLDPGGRDNEQFF,TGTGCCAGCAGCTTAGATCCAGGGGGTAGGGACAATGAGCAGTTCTTC
TRBJ1-5,few,TRBV27,-,CASSLRGNSNQPQHF,TGTGCCAGCAGTTTAAGGGGGAATAGCAATCAGCCCCAGCATTTT
TRBJ1-2,few,TRBV20-1,-,CSARDPTGYGYTF,TGCAGTGCTAGAGATCCGACGGGCTATGGCTACACCTTC
TRBJ2-3,few,TRBV20-1,TRBD1,CSAFPGTGPYTQYF,TGCAGTGCCTTCCCCGGGACAGGGCCTTATACGCAGTATTTT
TRBJ1-1,-,TRBV29-1,TRBD1,CSALYRGDTEAFF,TGCAGCGCGCTATACAGGGGGGACACTGAAGCTTTCTTT
TRBJ1-1,-,TRBV14,-,CASSQDRGGNTEAFF,TGTGCCAGCAGCCAAGATCGCGGCGGGAACACTGAAGCTTTCTTT
TRBJ1-5,many,TRBV20-1,-,CSARGENQPQHF,TGCAGTGCTCGAGGAGAAAATCAGCCCCAGCATTTT
TRBJ2-7,-,TRBV20-1,TRBD1,CSAIPGQGRHEQYF,TGCAGTGCTATCCCGGGACAGGGAAGACACGAGCAGTACTTC
TRBJ1-5,-,TRBV20-1,TRBD1,CSARAPWDRGNQPQHF,TGCAGTGCTAGAGCGCCTTGGGACAGGGGTAATCAGCCCCAGCATTTT
TRBJ2-4,-,TRBV20-1,-,CSARVMGRIGLAKNIQYF,TGCAGTGCTAGAGTTATGGGGAGAATTGGGCTAGCCAAAAACATTCAGTACTTC
TRBJ1-4,-,TRBV28,-,CASSSWDLLSSTNEKLFF,TGTGCCAGCAGTTCTTGGGACCTCCTATCCTCTACTAATGAAAAACTGTTTTTT
TRBJ2-1,many,TRBV29-1,TRBD1,CSEATGGANNEQFF,TGCAGCGAAGCGACAGGGGGCGCAAACAATGAGCAGTTCTTC
TRBJ2-5,few,TRBV6-5,TRBD1,CASSSRLDRGGETQYF,TGTGCCAGCAGCTCCCGACTGGACAGGGGAGGAGAGACCCAGTACTTC
TRBJ1-1,few,TRBV4-2,-,CASSQEYRVGTEAFF,TGTGCCAGCAGCCAAGAGTACAGGGTCGGCACTGAAGCTTTCTTT
TRBJ1-2,few,TRBV7-2,TRBD1,CASSIRTGGVSYGYTF,TGTGCCAGCAGCATAAGGACAGGGGGCGTGTCGTATGGCTACACCTTC
TRBJ1-3,-,TRBV6-5,-,CASSGAGPNSGNTIYF,TGTGCCAGCAGTGGAGCCGGACCTAACTCTGGAAACACCATATATTTT
TRBJ1-1,-,TRBV29-1,-,CSVAHSNTEAFF,TGCAGCGTTGCGCACAGTAACACTGAAGCTTTCTTT
TRBJ1-1,few,TRBV4-3,TRBD1,CASSQLGQITEAFF,TGCGCCAGCAGCCAACTGGGACAGATCACTGAAGCTTTCTTT
TRBJ1-2,-,TRBV28,-,CASAYRTGYTF,TGTGCCAGCGCCTACAGGACTGGCTACACCTTC
TRBJ1-1,-,TRBV7-2,TRBD1,CASNTQGLYTEAFF,TGTGCCAGCAACACACAGGGGCTTTACACTGAAGCTTTCTTT
TRBJ1-2,few,TRBV4-2,-,CASSQDWGPGSTNYGYTF,TGTGCCAGCAGCCAAGATTGGGGCCCAGGCAGTACCAACTATGGCTACACCTTC
TRBJ2-1,-,TRBV25-1,-,CATQRRDLSYNEQFF,TGTGCCACCCAACGCCGGGACCTATCCTACAATGAGCAGTTCTTC
TRBJ2-3,-,TRBV29-1,-,CSVRGDTDTQYF,TGCAGCGTTCGGGGCGACACAGATACGCAGTATTTT
TRBJ2-1,few,TRBV29-1,-,CSVELGGNEQFF,TGCAGCGTTGAATTAGGAGGGAATGAGCAGTTCTTC
TRBJ1-6,-,TRBV7-2,-,CASSLIAIGNSPLHF,TGTGCCAGCAGCTTAATTGCTATAGGGAATTCACCCCTCCACTTT
TRBJ2-5,-,TRBV30,TRBD1,CAGTEGAIETQYF,TGTGCCGGCACCGAGGGGGCAATCGAGACCCAGTACTTC
TRBJ1-5,-,TRBV5-6,-,CASRKGSHSNQPQHF,TGTGCCAGCAGAAAGGGGAGTCACAGCAATCAGCCCCAGCATTTT
TRBJ1-2,few,TRBV9,TRBD1,CASSGLSGGMDGYTF,TGTGCCAGCAGCGGACTTTCAGGGGGCATGGATGGCTACACCTTC
TRBJ1-1,-,TRBV18,-,CASSRREMNTEAFF,TGTGCCAGCTCACGGAGGGAAATGAACACTGAAGCTTTCTTT
TRBJ1-1,few,TRBV6-5,-,CASSYSRGYTEAFF,TGTGCCAGCAGTTACTCACGGGGGTACACTGAAGCTTTCTTT
TRBJ1-5,-,TRBV7-2,-,CASSLGGTGGSNQPQHF,TGTGCCAGCAGCTTAGGGGGGACTGGAGGTAGCAATCAGCCCCAGCATTTT
TRBJ2-1,few,TRBV28,TRBD1,CASRGPGQGNEQFF,TGTGCCAGCAGAGGGCCGGGACAGGGGAATGAGCAGTTCTTC
TRBJ2-7,few,TRBV20-1,-,CSARGTGNEQYF,TGCAGTGCTAGGGGCACAGGGAACGAGCAGTACTTC
TRBJ1-3,-,TRBV20-1,-,CSASGQGGYTIYF,TGCAGTGCTAGTGGGCAGGGAGGTTACACCATATATTTT
TRBJ1-5,-,TRBV7-2,-,CASSLEVGWQPQHF,TGTGCCAGCAGCTTAGAGGTTGGCTGGCAGCCCCAGCATTTT
TRBJ2-3,-,TRBV25-1,-,CASSNSPGLKGTDTQYF,TGTGCCAGCAGTAACTCACCGGGGCTGAAGGGAACAGATACGCAGTATTTT
TRBJ1-1,-,TRBV29-1,-,CSGCGPEAFF,TGCAGCGGCTGCGGGCCCGAAGCTTTCTTT
TRBJ1-5,-,TRBV24-1,-,CATSEVQSSYQPQHF,TGTGCCACCAGTGAGGTACAGTCGTCCTATCAGCCCCAGCATTTT
TRBJ2-2,-,TRBV9,-,CASSHDAGELFF,TGTGCCAGCAGCCATGACGCCGGGGAGCTGTTTTTT
TRBJ2-5,-,TRBV11-2,TRBD2,CASSFPSGRQETQYF,TGTGCCAGCAGCTTTCCTAGCGGGAGACAGGAGACCCAGTACTTC
TRBJ2-6,few,TRBV28,TRBD1,CASSSGQGYSGANVLTF,TGTGCCAGCAGTTCAGGACAGGGATACTCTGGGGCCAACGTCCTGACTTTC
TRBJ2-2,-,TRBV5-8,-,CASSPTGNAGELFF,TGTGCCAGCAGCCCAACAGGGAATGCCGGGGAGCTGTTTTTT
TRBJ2-5,-,TRBV9,-,CASSVTGLHQETQYF,TGTGCCAGCAGCGTAACGGGACTCCACCAAGAGACCCAGTACTTC
TRBJ2-7,-,TRBV20-1,-,CSARGDKTYEQYF,TGCAGTGCTAGAGGGGACAAAACCTACGAGCAGTACTTC